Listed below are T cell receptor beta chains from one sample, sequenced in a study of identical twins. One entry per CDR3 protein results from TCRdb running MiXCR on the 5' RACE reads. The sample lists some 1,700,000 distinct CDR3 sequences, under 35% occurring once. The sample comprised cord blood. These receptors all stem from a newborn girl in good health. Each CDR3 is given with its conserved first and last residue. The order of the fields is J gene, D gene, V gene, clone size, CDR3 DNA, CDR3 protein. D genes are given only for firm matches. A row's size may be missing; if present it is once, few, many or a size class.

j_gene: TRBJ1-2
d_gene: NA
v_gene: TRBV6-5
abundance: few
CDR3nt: TGTGCCAGCAGGGACAGCCCCTATGGCTACACCTTC
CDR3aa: CASRDSPYGYTF

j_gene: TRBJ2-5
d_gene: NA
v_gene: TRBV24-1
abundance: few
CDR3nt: TGTGCCACCAGTGATCTTGTGGGGACCCAGTACTTC
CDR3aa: CATSDLVGTQYF

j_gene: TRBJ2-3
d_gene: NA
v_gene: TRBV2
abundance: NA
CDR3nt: TGTGCCAGCAAAAGAAGGGGGGTCACAGATACGCAGTATTTT
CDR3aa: CASKRRGVTDTQYF

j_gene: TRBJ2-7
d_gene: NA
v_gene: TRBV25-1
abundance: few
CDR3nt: TGTGCCAGCAGTAAGGCGGTCGCCAACTACGAGCAGTACTTC
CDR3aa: CASSKAVANYEQYF

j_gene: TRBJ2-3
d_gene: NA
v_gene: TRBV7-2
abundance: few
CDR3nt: TGTGCCAGCAGCTTAGTGGGGGCGAGAAGCACAGATACGCAGTATTTT
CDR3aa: CASSLVGARSTDTQYF

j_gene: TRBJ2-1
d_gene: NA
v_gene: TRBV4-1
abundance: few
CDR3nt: TGCGCCAGCAGCCAAGACGACAGCGACGGGACAAATAAGTTCTTC
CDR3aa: CASSQDDSDGTNKFF

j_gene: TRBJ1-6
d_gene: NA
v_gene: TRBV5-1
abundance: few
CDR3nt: TGCGCCAGCAGCTTGCTGTCAGGGGACAATTCACCCCTCCACTTT
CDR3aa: CASSLLSGDNSPLHF

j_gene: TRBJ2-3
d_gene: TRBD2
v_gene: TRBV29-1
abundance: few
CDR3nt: TGCAGCGTTGGAATTGGACTAGCGGGGGAAGATACGCAGTATTTT
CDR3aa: CSVGIGLAGEDTQYF

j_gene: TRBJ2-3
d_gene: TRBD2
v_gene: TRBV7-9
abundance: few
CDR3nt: TGTGCCAGCAGCACATGGACTAGCCCAGATACGCAGTATTTT
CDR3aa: CASSTWTSPDTQYF

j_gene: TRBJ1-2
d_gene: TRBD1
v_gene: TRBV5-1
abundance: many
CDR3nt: TGCGCCAGCAGTGGGGGACAGGGGTATGGCTACACCTTC
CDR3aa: CASSGGQGYGYTF

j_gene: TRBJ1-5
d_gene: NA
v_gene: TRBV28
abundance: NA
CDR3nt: TGTGCCAGCAGCCCCTTAGTTGGAGGGACACAGCCCCAGCATTTT
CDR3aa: CASSPLVGGTQPQHF

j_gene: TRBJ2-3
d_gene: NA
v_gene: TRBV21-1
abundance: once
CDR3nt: TGTGCCAGCAGCAAAGCGATCGAGAGGGAAACGGGAGATACGCAGTATTTT
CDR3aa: CASSKAIERETGDTQYF

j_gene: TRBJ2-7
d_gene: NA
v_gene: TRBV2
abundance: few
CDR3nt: TGTGCCAGCGAGACTAGAAAAGCCCCCTACGAGCAGTACTTC
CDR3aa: CASETRKAPYEQYF

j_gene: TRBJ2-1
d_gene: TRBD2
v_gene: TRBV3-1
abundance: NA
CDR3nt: TGTGCCAGCAGCCAAGTAGCGTCTAGCGGGAGGAATGAGCAGTTCTTC
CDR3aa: CASSQVASSGRNEQFF

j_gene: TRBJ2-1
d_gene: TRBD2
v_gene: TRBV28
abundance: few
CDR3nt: TGTGCCAGCAGTTTACTCCTAGCGGGAGGGGTAGATAACGATGAGCAGTTCTTC
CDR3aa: CASSLLLAGGVDNDEQFF

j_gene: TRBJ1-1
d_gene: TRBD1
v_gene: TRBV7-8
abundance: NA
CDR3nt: TGTGCCAGCAGCTTAGACCCCCAGACAGGGGTGGTTGAAGCTTTCTTT
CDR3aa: CASSLDPQTGVVEAFF

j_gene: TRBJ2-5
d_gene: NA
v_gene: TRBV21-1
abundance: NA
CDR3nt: TGTGCCAGCAATCAGTCAGGGGCCGAGGAGACCCAGTACTTC
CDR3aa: CASNQSGAEETQYF

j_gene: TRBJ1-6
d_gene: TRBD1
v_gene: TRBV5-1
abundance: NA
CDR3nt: TGCGCCAGCAGCTGGGGGACAGAGAGCTCCTATAATTCACCCCTCCACTTT
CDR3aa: CASSWGTESSYNSPLHF

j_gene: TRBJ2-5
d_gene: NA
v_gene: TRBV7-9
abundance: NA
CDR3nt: TGTGCCAGCAGCTTAGTGGCGTTCCGGGGGACCCAGTACTTC
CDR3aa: CASSLVAFRGTQYF

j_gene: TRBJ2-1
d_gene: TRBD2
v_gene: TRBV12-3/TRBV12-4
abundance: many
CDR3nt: TGTGCCAGCAGTATAGCGGGGGGGCCTGGTGAGCAGTTCTTC
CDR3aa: CASSIAGGPGEQFF

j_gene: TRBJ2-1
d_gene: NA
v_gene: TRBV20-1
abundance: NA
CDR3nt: TGCAGTGCTAGAGATACCTTGCCAGGGAATGAGCAGTTCTTC
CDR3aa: CSARDTLPGNEQFF

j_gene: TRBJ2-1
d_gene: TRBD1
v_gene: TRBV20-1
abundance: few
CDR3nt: TGCAGTGCTAGAGTCAGGGGGTTCCCCTACAATGAGCAGTTCTTC
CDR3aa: CSARVRGFPYNEQFF

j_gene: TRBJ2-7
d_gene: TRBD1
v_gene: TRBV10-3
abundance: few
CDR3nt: TGTGCCATCAGTGAGACGGACAGGGTCTACGAGCAGTACTTC
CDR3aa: CAISETDRVYEQYF

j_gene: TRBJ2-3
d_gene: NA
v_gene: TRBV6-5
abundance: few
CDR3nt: TGTGCCAGCAGGGACGGGCGGGATACGCAGTATTTT
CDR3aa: CASRDGRDTQYF

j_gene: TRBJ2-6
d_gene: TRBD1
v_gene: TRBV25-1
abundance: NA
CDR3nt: TGTGCCAGCAGTGAGGGGACAGGGAATAACTCTGGGGCCAACGTCCTGACTTTC
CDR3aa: CASSEGTGNNSGANVLTF

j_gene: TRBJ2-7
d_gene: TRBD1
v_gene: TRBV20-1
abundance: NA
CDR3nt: TGCAGTGCAAGAGGACAGGGGGGGTACGAGCAGTACTTC
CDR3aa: CSARGQGGYEQYF

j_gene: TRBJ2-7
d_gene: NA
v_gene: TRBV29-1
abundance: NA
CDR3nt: TGCAGCGTTGATCCCCCAGGGCTTCCTGAGCAGTACTTC
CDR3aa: CSVDPPGLPEQYF

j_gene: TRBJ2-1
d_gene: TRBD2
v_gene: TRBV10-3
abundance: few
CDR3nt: TGTGCCATCAGTGAGCTTCAGCGGGGGTTGGGAATAGAGCAGTTCTTC
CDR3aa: CAISELQRGLGIEQFF

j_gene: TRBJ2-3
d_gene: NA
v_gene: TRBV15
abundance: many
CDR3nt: TGTGCCACCAGCAGAGGGATTAAACTCAGCACAGATACGCAGTATTTT
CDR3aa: CATSRGIKLSTDTQYF

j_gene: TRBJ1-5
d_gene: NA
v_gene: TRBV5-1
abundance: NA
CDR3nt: TGCGCCAGCAGCTTCGGGGGGGAGGGACAGCCCCAGCATTTT
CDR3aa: CASSFGGEGQPQHF

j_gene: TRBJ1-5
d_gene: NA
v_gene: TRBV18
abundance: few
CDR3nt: TGTGCCAGCTCACCACCGAGGACAGTCAATCAGCCCCAGCATTTT
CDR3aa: CASSPPRTVNQPQHF

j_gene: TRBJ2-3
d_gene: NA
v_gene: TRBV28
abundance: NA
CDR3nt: TGTGCCAGCAGCTCTCTCACCGGGAGAAACGCAGATGCGCAGTATTTT
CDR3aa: CASSSLTGRNADAQYF

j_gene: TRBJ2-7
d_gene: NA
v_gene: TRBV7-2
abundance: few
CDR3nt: TGTGCCAGCAGCTCATTTTCGGGACTGCCCTACAATGAGCAGTACTTC
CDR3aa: CASSSFSGLPYNEQYF

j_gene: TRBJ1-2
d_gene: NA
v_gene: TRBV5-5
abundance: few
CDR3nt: TGTGCCAGCAGCCATCGGACAGCCACCTATGGCTACACCTTC
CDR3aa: CASSHRTATYGYTF

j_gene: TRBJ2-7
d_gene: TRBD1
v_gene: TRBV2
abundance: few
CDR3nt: TGTGCCAGCAGTGAGAACAGGGGGCCATCCTCCTACGAGCAGTACTTC
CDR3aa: CASSENRGPSSYEQYF

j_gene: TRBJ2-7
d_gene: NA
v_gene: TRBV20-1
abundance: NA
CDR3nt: TGCAGTGCTGCAGGGAAAGGGTCTTCCTACGAGCAGTACTTC
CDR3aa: CSAAGKGSSYEQYF

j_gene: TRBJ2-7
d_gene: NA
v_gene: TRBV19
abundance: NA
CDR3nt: TGTGCCAGTAGTATAGCCCCCTCGAGGAGGACCAGAACCTACGAGCAGTACTTC
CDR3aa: CASSIAPSRRTRTYEQYF

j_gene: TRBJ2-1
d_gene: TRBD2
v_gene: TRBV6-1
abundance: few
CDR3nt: TGTGCCAGCAGCCCGATTCCTTGGACTAGGCCTAGGAATGAGCAGTTCTTC
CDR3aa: CASSPIPWTRPRNEQFF

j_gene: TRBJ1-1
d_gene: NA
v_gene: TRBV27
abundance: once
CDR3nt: TGTGCCAGCAGTCGGACAGTCCGGAGGAACACTGAAGCTTTCTTT
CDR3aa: CASSRTVRRNTEAFF

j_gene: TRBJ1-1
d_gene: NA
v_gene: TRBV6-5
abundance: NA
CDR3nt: TGTGCCAGCAGTTCCAGGCTTGAAGCTTTCTTT
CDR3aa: CASSSRLEAFF

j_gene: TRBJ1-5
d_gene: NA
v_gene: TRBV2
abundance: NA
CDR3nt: TGTGCCAGCAACGTCCAGGGACTTTACAATCAGCCCCAGCATTTT
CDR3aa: CASNVQGLYNQPQHF

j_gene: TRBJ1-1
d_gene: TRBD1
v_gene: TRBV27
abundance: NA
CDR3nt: TGTGCCAGCAGTTTATCGGGGACAGGGCTCACTGAAGCTTTCTTT
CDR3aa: CASSLSGTGLTEAFF

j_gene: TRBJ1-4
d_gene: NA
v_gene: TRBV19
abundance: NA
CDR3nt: TGTGCCAGTAGTACAGGGGCACCGAATGAAAAACTGTTTTTT
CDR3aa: CASSTGAPNEKLFF

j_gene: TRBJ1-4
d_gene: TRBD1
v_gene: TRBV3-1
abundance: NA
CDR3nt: TGTGCCAGCAGCCAAGAGGACAGGGGAAGGGAAAAACTGTTTTTT
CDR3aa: CASSQEDRGREKLFF

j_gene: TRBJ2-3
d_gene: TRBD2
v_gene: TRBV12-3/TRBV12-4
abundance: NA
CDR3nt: TGTGCCAGCAGTTTGATGGGCGCGGGGGGCGGGGATACGCAGTATTTT
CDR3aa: CASSLMGAGGGDTQYF

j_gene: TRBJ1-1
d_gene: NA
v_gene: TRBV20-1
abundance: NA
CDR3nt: TGCAGTGCCGATGACGGTAACACTGAAGCTTTCTTT
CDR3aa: CSADDGNTEAFF